Below, one TCR beta chain is given with its context. The V and J ends lost 1 base and 4 bases respectively, with 15 bases between them. Germline V lookup: CDR1 SGHNT, CDR2 YYREEE (reference sequence). The CDR3 totals 15 residues. TCRdb's copy holds only in-frame clones and misses some; the assay was immunoSEQ multiplex PCR. The table records roughly 150,000 clones, roughly 80% of them present only once. These data belong to a study of blood T cell repertoires in COVID-19. The chain links TRBV5-4 to TRBJ2-7; D not resolved. The TCR comes from a woman older than 75 with COVID-19, enrolled during active disease. Sequencing input: peripheral blood. This chain's CDR3 is CASSLKAEKIYEQYF. The CDR3 bases are TGTGCCAGCAGCTTGAAGGCGGAAAAAATTTACGAGCAGTACTTC.